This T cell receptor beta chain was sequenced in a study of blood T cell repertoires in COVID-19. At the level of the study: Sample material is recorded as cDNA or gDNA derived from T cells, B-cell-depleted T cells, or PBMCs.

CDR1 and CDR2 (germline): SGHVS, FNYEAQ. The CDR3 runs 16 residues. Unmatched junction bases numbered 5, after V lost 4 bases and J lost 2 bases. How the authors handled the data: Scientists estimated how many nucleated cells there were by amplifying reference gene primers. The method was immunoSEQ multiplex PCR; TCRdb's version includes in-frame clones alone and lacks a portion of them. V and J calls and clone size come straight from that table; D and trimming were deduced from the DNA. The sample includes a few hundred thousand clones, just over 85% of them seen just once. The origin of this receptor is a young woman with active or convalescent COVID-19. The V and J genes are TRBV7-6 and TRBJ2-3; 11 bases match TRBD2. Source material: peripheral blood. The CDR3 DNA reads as TGTGCCAGCAGCTCCCTAGCGGGGGGCCTCACAGATACGCAGTATTTT. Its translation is CASSSLAGGLTDTQYF. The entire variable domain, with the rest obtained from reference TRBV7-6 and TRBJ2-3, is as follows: GAGVSQSPRYKVTKRGQDVALRCDPISGHVSLYWYRQALGQGPEFLTYFNYEAQQDKSGLPNDRFSAERPEGSISTLTIQRTEQRDSAMYRCASSSLAGGLTDTQYFGPGTRLTVL.